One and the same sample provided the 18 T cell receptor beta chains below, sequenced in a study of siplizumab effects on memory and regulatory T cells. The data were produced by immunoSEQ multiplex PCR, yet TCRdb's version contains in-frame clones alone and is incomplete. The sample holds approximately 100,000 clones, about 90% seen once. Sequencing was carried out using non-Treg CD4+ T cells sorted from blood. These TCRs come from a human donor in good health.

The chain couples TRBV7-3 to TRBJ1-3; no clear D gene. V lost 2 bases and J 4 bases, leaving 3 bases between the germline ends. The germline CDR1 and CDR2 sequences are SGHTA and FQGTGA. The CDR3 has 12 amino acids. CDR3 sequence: CASSLDGNTIYF. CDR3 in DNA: TGTGCCAGCAGCTTAGACGGAAACACCATATATTTT.

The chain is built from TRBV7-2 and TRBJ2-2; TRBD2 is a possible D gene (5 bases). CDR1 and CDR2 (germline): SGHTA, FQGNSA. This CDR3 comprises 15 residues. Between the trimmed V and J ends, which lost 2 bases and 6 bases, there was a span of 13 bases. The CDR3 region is CASSLLFSRAGELFF. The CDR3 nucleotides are TGTGCCAGCAGCTTACTATTCTCGAGGGCCGGGGAGCTGTTTTTT.

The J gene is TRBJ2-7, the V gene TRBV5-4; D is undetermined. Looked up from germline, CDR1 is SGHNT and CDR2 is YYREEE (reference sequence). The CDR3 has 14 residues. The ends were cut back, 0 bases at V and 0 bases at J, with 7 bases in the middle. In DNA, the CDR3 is TGTGCCAGCAGCTTGGAGCAGTACTCCTACGAGCAGTACTTC. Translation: CASSLEQYSYEQYF.

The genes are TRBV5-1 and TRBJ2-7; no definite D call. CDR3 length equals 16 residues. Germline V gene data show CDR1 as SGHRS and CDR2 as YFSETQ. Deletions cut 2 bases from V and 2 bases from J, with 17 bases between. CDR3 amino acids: CASSLPMTRVTYEQYF. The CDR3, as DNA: TGCGCCAGCAGCTTACCCATGACACGGGTCACCTACGAGCAGTACTTC. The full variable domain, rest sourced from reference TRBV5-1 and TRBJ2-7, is KAGVTQTPRYLIKTRGQQVTLSCSPISGHRSVSWYQQTPGQGLQFLFEYFSETQRNKGNFPGRFSGRQFSNSRSEMNVSTLELGDSALYLCASSLPMTRVTYEQYFGPGTRLTVT.

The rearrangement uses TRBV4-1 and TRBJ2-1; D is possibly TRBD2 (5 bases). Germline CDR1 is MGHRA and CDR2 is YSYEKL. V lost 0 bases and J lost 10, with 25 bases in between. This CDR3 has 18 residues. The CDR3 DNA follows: TGCGCCAGCAGCCAAGAAGGAAGCGGCCGAATTACGGGCTGGGAGCAGTTCTTC. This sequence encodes CASSQEGSGRITGWEQFF.

This chain's CDR3 is CASRSRDLGSEAFF. As DNA, the CDR3 is TGTGCCAGTAGGTCACGGGACCTCGGGTCTGAAGCTTTCTTT. The V and J genes are TRBV19 and TRBJ1-1, with a tentative D call TRBD1 (5 bases). The CDR3 extends over 14 amino acids. Germline CDR1 LNHDA, CDR2 SQIVND (reference sequence). The ends were cut back, 6 bases at V and 6 bases at J, with 17 bases in the middle. The variable domain in full, completed from reference TRBV19 and TRBJ1-1, reads DGGITQSPKYLFRKEGQNVTLSCEQNLNHDAMYWYRQDPGQGLRLIYYSQIVNDFQKGDIAEGYSVSREKKESFPLTVTSAQKNPTAFYLCASRSRDLGSEAFFGQGTRLTVV.

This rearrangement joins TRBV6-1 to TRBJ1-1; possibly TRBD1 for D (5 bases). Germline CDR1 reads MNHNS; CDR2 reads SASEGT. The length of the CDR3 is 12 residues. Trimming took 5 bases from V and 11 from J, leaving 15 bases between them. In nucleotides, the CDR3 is TGTGCCAGCAGTTTGCAGGGAGGGCGGGCTTTCTTT. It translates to CASSLQGGRAFF.

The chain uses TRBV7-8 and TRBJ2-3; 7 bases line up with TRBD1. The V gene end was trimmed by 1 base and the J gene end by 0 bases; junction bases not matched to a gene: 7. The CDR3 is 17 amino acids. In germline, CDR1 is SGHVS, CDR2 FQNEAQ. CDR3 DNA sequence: TGTGCCAGCAGCTTAGGGCAGGGGGTTCCTAGCACAGATACGCAGTATTTT. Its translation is CASSLGQGVPSTDTQYF.

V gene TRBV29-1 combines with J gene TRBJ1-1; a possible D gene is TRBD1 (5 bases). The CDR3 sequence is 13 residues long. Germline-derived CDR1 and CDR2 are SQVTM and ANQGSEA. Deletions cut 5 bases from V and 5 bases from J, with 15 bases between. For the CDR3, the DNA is TGCAGCGTTTGGGGGGAAGGAGGGACTGAAGCTTTCTTT. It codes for CSVWGEGGTEAFF.

CDR3 sequence: CASSLGTRSSYEQYF. The CDR3 DNA reads as TGCGCCAGCAGCTTGGGTACTAGGAGCTCCTACGAGCAGTACTTC. This chain links TRBV5-1 with TRBJ2-7, with D possibly being TRBD2 (5 bases). CDR1 is SGHRS and CDR2 is YFSETQ in the germline V gene. The CDR3 contains 15 residues. V was pared by 0 bases and J by 0 bases, with 10 bases between. Supplemented by reference TRBV5-1 and TRBJ2-7, the full variable domain reads KAGVTQTPRYLIKTRGQQVTLSCSPISGHRSVSWYQQTPGQGLQFLFEYFSETQRNKGNFPGRFSGRQFSNSRSEMNVSTLELGDSALYLCASSLGTRSSYEQYFGPGTRLTVT.

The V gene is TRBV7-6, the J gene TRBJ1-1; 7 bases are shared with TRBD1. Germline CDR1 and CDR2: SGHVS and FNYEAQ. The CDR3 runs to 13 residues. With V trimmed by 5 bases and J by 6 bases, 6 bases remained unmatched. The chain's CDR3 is CASSLKGGAEAFF. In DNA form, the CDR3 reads TGTGCCAGCAGCCTAAAAGGGGGCGCTGAAGCTTTCTTT.

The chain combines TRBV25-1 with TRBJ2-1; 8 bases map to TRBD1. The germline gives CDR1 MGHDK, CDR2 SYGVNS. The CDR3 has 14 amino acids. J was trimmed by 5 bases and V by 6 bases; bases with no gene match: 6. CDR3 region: CASSRQGLNNEQFF. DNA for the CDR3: TGTGCCAGCAGCAGACAGGGGCTCAACAATGAGCAGTTCTTC.

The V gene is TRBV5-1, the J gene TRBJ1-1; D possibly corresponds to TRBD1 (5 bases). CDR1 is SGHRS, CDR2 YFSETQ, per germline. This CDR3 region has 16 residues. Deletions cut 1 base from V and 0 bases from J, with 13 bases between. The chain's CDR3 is CASSLSSGRLNTEAFF. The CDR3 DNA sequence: TGCGCCAGCAGCTTGAGCTCGGGACGGTTGAACACTGAAGCTTTCTTT.

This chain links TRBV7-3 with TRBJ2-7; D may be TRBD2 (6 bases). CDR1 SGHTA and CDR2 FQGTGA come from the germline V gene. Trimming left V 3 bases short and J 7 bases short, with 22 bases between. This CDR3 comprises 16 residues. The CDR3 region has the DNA TGTGCCAGCAGCTTCGGGAGTAGCGTTCCCTCGGGGGAGCAGTACTTC. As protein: CASSFGSSVPSGEQYF.

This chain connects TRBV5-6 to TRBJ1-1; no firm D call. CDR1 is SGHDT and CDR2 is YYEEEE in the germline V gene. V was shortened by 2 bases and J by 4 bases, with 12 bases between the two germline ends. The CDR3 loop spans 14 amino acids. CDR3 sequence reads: CASSFFGVGTEAFF. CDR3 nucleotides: TGTGCCAGCAGCTTCTTTGGGGTTGGCACTGAAGCTTTCTTT.

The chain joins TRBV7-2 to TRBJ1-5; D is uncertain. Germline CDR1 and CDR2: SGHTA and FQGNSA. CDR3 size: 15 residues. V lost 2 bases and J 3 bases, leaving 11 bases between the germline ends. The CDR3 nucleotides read TGTGCCAGCAGCTTAATGTCGGGGAACAATCAGCCCCAGCATTTT. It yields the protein CASSLMSGNNQPQHF.

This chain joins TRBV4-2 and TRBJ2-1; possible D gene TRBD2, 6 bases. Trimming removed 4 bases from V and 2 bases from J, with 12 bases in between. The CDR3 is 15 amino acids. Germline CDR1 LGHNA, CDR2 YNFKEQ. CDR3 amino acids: CASSPLGSAYNEQFF. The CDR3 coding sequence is TGTGCCAGCAGCCCGCTCGGGAGCGCCTACAATGAGCAGTTCTTC.

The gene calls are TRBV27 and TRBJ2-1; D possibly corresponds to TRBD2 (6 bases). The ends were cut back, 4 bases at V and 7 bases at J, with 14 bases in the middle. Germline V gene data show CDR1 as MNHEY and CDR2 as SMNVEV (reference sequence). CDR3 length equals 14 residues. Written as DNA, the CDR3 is TGTGCCAGCAGTTCCTGGGCGGGGAGGAATGAGCAGTTCTTC. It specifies CASSSWAGRNEQFF.